The sequence of this T cell receptor beta chain was determined in a study of Graves' ophthalmopathy and Graves' hyperthyroidism. V shed 8 bases and J shed 11 bases, with 22 bases lying between them. Germline V gene lookup returns CDR1 SNHLY and CDR2 FYNNEI. This CDR3 contains 14 residues. RNA transcripts served as template for amplifying TCR beta CDR3 sequences. RT-PCR was first run with HTBI primers, then multiplex PCR in a second round. TCRdb ran MiXCR on the multiplex PCR reads and lists one entry per CDR3 protein. The sample has over 500,000 distinct CDR3 sequences, about a fifth seen once; the top ten hold approximately 7%.

Sequenced: peripheral blood. The chain uses TRBV2 and TRBJ1-5, with a possible D match to TRBD1 (5 bases). This TCR came from a woman in her late teens or twenties with stable Graves' hyperthyroidism. Some clones in this sample may be carry-over from other donors' samples. In nucleotides, the CDR3 is TGTGCCAGCCGTCTGGAGGGGCCCCTTGGGGCCCAGCATTTT. This sequence encodes CASRLEGPLGAQHF.